What follows are 17 T cell receptor beta chains derived from one specimen sequenced in a study of CD8 T cells in ankylosing spondylitis. TCRdb passed the 5' RACE reads through MiXCR, listing each CDR3 protein once. Among roughly 230,000 distinct CDR3 sequences listed, approximately 7.6% were seen once. Sequenced material: blood, either unsorted or a sorted T cell fraction (not recorded which). Every receptor here comes from a female donor with ankylosing spondylitis or in good health (not recorded which).

Concerning this clonotype: Being one base from a much bigger clone, this may be a read error. The chain has TRBV7-9 and TRBJ1-3, with D perhaps TRBD1 (6 bases). The length of the CDR3 is 14 residues. V gave up 5 bases and J gave up 6 bases, with 14 bases separating them. Per germline, CDR1 SEHNR and CDR2 FQNEAQ (reference sequence). The CDR3 DNA is TGTGCCAGCAGCCCGGGACATGGCCTAAACACCATATATTTT. Its translation: CASSPGHGLNTIYF.

This clonotype was found many times. The gene calls are TRBV20-1 and TRBJ2-1; 11 bases are a match to TRBD2. V trimming: 6 bases; J trimming: 7 bases; junction bases outside the gene matches: 8. Germline V gene data show CDR1 as DFQATT and CDR2 as SNEGSKA (reference sequence). The CDR3 loop spans 14 amino acids. The chain's CDR3 is CSASSGRFINEQFF. The CDR3 bases are TGCAGTGCCTCTAGCGGGAGGTTTATAAATGAGCAGTTCTTC.

This clonotype was found a few times. The V and J genes are TRBV29-1 and TRBJ2-7; no clear D. The germline V gene encodes CDR1 SQVTM and CDR2 ANQGSEA. V was shortened by 4 bases and J by 2 bases, with 3 bases between the two germline ends. The CDR3 runs 10 residues. In DNA, the CDR3 is TGCAGCGTTGTGACCTACGAGCAGTACTTC. Amino acids: CSVVTYEQYF.

The V call is TRBV11-2, the J call TRBJ2-2, with D unclear. V was trimmed by 5 bases and J by 5 bases, leaving 24 bases between them. CDR3 length equals 18 residues. Germline-derived CDR1 and CDR2 are SGHAT and FQNNGV. The CDR3 coding sequence is TGTGCCAGCAGCCCGACTCTGTCTAGTAACGAGAGGACCGGGGAGCTGTTTTTT. Encoded protein: CASSPTLSSNERTGELFF.

This clonotype appeared many times. This rearrangement joins TRBV12-3 or TRBV12-4 to TRBJ2-7, with TRBD1 identical over 8 bases. Losses at the gene ends were 5 bases for V and 1 base for J; bases not matched to a gene: 7. The CDR3 runs to 15 residues. The CDR3 loop reads CASSLRQGRSYEQYF. CDR3 in DNA: TGTGCCAGCAGTCTCAGACAGGGGAGATCCTACGAGCAGTACTTC.

This clonotype was observed at least ten times. The chain combines TRBV5-5 with TRBJ1-2; D not resolved. Looked up from germline, CDR1 is SGHKS and CDR2 is YYEKEE (reference sequence). The germline V and J ends were trimmed by 2 bases and 2 bases, with 4 bases remaining between them. The CDR3 consists of 12 residues. This CDR3 is CASSLENYGYTF. The CDR3 DNA is TGTGCCAGCAGCTTAGAAAACTATGGCTACACCTTC.

The sample holds many counts of this clonotype. This rearrangement joins TRBV29-1 to TRBJ2-2, with 11 bases that match TRBD1. V was clipped by 5 bases and J by 6 bases; unmatched bases: 5. Germline assignment: CDR1 SQVTM and CDR2 ANQGSEA. CDR3 length: 14 residues. CDR3 sequence: CSVLPGQGAGELFF. CDR3 nucleotide sequence: TGCAGCGTTCTGCCGGGACAGGGGGCCGGGGAGCTGTTTTTT.

The chain joins TRBV5-6 to TRBJ2-3; 9 bases map to TRBD2. Trimming cost V 1 base and J 9 bases; bases outside gene matches: 9. CDR3 length equals 15 residues. Per the germline V gene, CDR1 is SGHDT and CDR2 is YYEEEE. The CDR3 nucleotides are TGTGCCAGCAGCTTGCCAGCGGGAGGACGGGGGACGCAGTATTTT. This gives the protein CASSLPAGGRGTQYF.

This clonotype was found many times. The chain uses TRBV20-1 and TRBJ2-5; TRBD1 agrees at 8 bases. Trimming at V came to 5 bases and at J to 5 bases, leaving 10 bases not matched to a gene. This CDR3 region has 14 residues. The germline V gene has CDR1 DFQATT and CDR2 SNEGSKA (reference sequence). In nucleotides, the CDR3 is TGCAGTGCTTTACAGGACAGGGTGGATGAGACCCAGTACTTC. As protein: CSALQDRVDETQYF.

This clonotype was counted ten times or more. This chain links TRBV2 with TRBJ1-2; 8 bases align to TRBD1. Losses at the gene ends were 1 base for V and 6 bases for J; bases not matched to a gene: 4. Germline V gene data show CDR1 as SNHLY and CDR2 as FYNNEI. CDR3 length equals 14 residues. CDR3 sequence reads: CASSEVQGVHGYTF. The CDR3, as DNA: TGTGCCAGCAGTGAAGTACAGGGGGTCCATGGCTACACCTTC.

This chain uses TRBV9 with TRBJ2-1; weak D call: TRBD2 (6 bases). Trimming cost V 0 bases and J 5 bases, with 9 bases left between them. CDR1 is SGDLS, CDR2 YYNGEE, per germline. The CDR3 has 14 residues. Here the CDR3 reads CASSVAGANNEQFF. CDR3 in DNA: TGTGCCAGCAGCGTAGCGGGAGCAAACAATGAGCAGTTCTTC.

This clonotype came up many times. The V call is TRBV9, the J call TRBJ1-1, with D uncertain. Trimming stripped 0 bases from V and 1 base from J, with 7 bases between. The CDR3 sequence is 14 residues long. CDR1 SGDLS and CDR2 YYNGEE come from the germline V gene. This CDR3 is CASSVAMANTEAFF. CDR3 bases: TGTGCCAGCAGCGTAGCTATGGCGAACACTGAAGCTTTCTTT.

This clonotype was seen ten or more times. The J gene is TRBJ1-1, the V gene TRBV5-1; D is undetermined. Between the trimmed V and J ends, which lost 1 base and 1 base, there was a span of 8 bases. CDR3 length: 14 residues. Germline-derived CDR1 and CDR2 are SGHRS and YFSETQ. The CDR3 nucleotides are TGCGCCAGCAGCTTGTCGCTCGGGAACACTGAAGCTTTCTTT. As protein: CASSLSLGNTEAFF. The full variable domain, in which reference TRBV5-1 and TRBJ1-1 provide the parts outside the CDR3, is KAGVTQTPRYLIKTRGQQVTLSCSPISGHRSVSWYQQTPGQGLQFLFEYFSETQRNKGNFPGRFSGRQFSNSRSEMNVSTLELGDSALYLCASSLSLGNTEAFFGQGTRLTVV.

This clonotype was counted once. The rearrangement links TRBV12-3 or TRBV12-4 to TRBJ2-7; TRBD1 matches 7 bases. The CDR3 is 12 amino acids. The V gene end was trimmed by 6 bases and the J gene end by 6 bases; junction bases not matched to a gene: 5. CDR3: CASSWNRGEQYF. As DNA, the CDR3 is TGTGCCAGCAGCTGGAACAGGGGCGAGCAGTACTTC.

As for this clonotype: A single base separates this from a much larger clone, so it may be a read error. This chain links TRBV10-1 with TRBJ1-2; no clear D gene. This CDR3 comprises 15 residues. Germline CDR1 reads WNHNN; CDR2 reads SYGVQD (reference sequence). Trimming took off 0 bases at V and 5 bases at J, with 13 bases between the two ends. CDR3 sequence: CASSESGGHGYGYTF. The CDR3 coding sequence is TGCGCCAGCAGTGAGTCGGGCGGCCACGGATATGGCTACACCTTC.

This clonotype was recorded a few times. The rearrangement links TRBV11-2 to TRBJ2-1, with 7 bases fitting TRBD1. Germline CDR1 and CDR2: SGHAT and FQNNGV. The CDR3 runs 14 residues. V lost 3 bases to trimming and J lost 7 bases; unmatched junction nucleotides: 6. The CDR3 loop is CASSFGTAGNEQFF. CDR3 coding DNA: TGTGCCAGCAGCTTCGGGACAGCTGGTAATGAGCAGTTCTTC.

Concerning this clonotype: A much larger clone is a single base away; this may be a read error. The chain links TRBV10-3 to TRBJ2-2; the D gene could be TRBD1 or TRBD2 (5 bases each). Germline V gene lookup returns CDR1 ENHRY and CDR2 SYGVKD. V lost 6 bases and J lost 9, with 14 bases in between. The CDR3 spans 13 residues. CDR3 in DNA: TGTGCCATCAGCATCTTAGGGACCAGGGAGCTGTTTTTT. Residues: CAISILGTRELFF.